This entry lists 32 T cell receptor beta chains sequenced from one sample in a study of cytomegalovirus exposure and HLA in healthy donors. Primers included in the PCR were 60 Vbeta and 13 Jbeta primers. Produced via immunoSEQ multiplex PCR; TCRdb's table is partial and in-frame only. The repertoire holds about 140,000 clones, with 76% as singletons. Sequenced sample: PBMCs. These receptors came from a man aged 40-49 years in good health and CMV-seronegative.

The chain is built from TRBV7-6 and TRBJ2-2; D is unresolved. Trimming took 5 bases from V and 6 from J, leaving 13 bases between them. The germline CDR1 and CDR2 sequences are SGHVS and FNYEAQ. The CDR3 contains 14 residues. CDR3 amino acids: CASSPLVSPGELFF. The CDR3, as DNA: TGTGCCAGCAGCCCGCTAGTCAGCCCCGGGGAGCTGTTTTTT.

Only a few counts were recorded for this clone. The chain employs TRBV27 and TRBJ1-1, with 11 bases lining up with TRBD1. V lost 10 bases, J lost 7 bases, and 8 bases stayed unmatched. Germline loops: CDR1 MNHEY, CDR2 SMNVEV (reference sequence). The CDR3 has 13 residues. CDR3 region: CATSGTGGFEAFF. CDR3 nucleotide sequence: TGTGCCACCTCAGGGACAGGGGGTTTTGAAGCTTTCTTT.

In its sample, this clone was seen once. This chain joins TRBV7-2 and TRBJ2-1; 10 nucleotides match TRBD2. This CDR3 is 16 amino acids long. The V segment lost 4 bases and the J segment 2 bases; nucleotides outside the gene matches: 5. The V gene's germline CDR1 is SGHTA and CDR2 FQGNSA. CDR3 nucleotides: TGTGCCAGCAGCTCCCGTAGCGGGAGGACCTACAATGAGCAGTTCTTC. Its protein product is CASSSRSGRTYNEQFF.

This chain uses TRBV29-1 with TRBJ2-7; no clear D. The V end was cut by 4 bases, the J end by 6 bases, with 16 bases between. This CDR3 comprises 13 residues. Germline CDR1 SQVTM, CDR2 ANQGSEA. Here the CDR3 DNA reads TGCAGCGTTGGGTTTCGTGCCACCGGCGAGCAGTACTTC. This sequence encodes CSVGFRATGEQYF.

V and J are TRBV25-1 and TRBJ1-1; D unclear. The CDR3 extends over 12 amino acids. The germline V gene encodes CDR1 MGHDK and CDR2 SYGVNS. V was cut by 6 bases and J by 1 base, with 6 bases left in between. The CDR3 loop reads CASSRGNTEAFF. As DNA, the CDR3 is TGTGCCAGCAGCCGGGGGAACACTGAAGCTTTCTTT.

CDR3 DNA sequence: TGTGCCAGCAGTCCCCCGATCGGTGCCGAAGACTCCTACGAGCAGTACTTC. It encodes CASSPPIGAEDSYEQYF. V gene TRBV27 combines with J gene TRBJ2-7; D remains unclear. The V gene lost 5 bases and the J gene lost 0 bases, with 20 bases spanning the gap. Germline V gene lookup returns CDR1 MNHEY and CDR2 SMNVEV (reference sequence). The CDR3 runs 17 residues.

This clone turned up a few times. The V and J genes are TRBV7-8 and TRBJ2-1, with D perhaps matching TRBD2 (5 bases). The CDR3 has 12 amino acids. The germline V gene has CDR1 SGHVS and CDR2 FQNEAQ. V dropped 0 bases and J dropped 9 bases, with 6 bases sitting between them. The CDR3 sequence is CASSLALGEQFF. CDR3 nucleotide sequence: TGTGCCAGCAGCTTAGCACTAGGTGAGCAGTTCTTC.

This rearrangement joins TRBV2 to TRBJ2-7, with D possibly being TRBD1 (5 bases). The ends were cut back, 10 bases at V and 2 bases at J, with 9 bases in the middle. CDR1 is SNHLY and CDR2 is FYNNEI in the germline V gene. The CDR3 runs to 11 residues. CDR3: CANRQTYEQYF. CDR3 coding DNA: TGTGCCAACCGACAGACCTACGAGCAGTACTTC.

This clone was observed a few times. This chain joins TRBV6-1 and TRBJ2-5; 8 bases line up with TRBD1. This CDR3 has 14 amino acids. The germline V gene has CDR1 MNHNS and CDR2 SASEGT. V was pared by 7 bases and J by 7 bases, with 11 bases of the junction left unmatched. In DNA form, the CDR3 reads TGTGCCAGCACCCATACGGACAGGGCGGGGACCCAGTACTTC. Translating it yields CASTHTDRAGTQYF.

The genes are TRBV7-9 and TRBJ2-7, with D perhaps matching TRBD1 (6 bases). V dropped 5 bases and J dropped 0 bases, with 11 bases sitting between them. Germline CDR1 and CDR2: SEHNR and FQNEAQ (reference sequence). The CDR3 consists of 14 residues. The CDR3 protein is CASSQQGISYEQYF. Here the CDR3 DNA reads TGTGCCAGCAGCCAGCAGGGGATCTCCTACGAGCAGTACTTC. Combining the CDR3 with reference TRBV7-9 and TRBJ2-7 gives the whole variable domain DTGVSQNPRHKITKRGQNVTFRCDPISEHNRLYWYRQTLGQGPEFLTYFQNEAQLEKSRLLSDRFSAERPKGSFSTLEIQRTEQGDSAMYLCASSQQGISYEQYFGPGTRLTVT.

The V and J genes are TRBV5-4 and TRBJ1-1; no reliable D call. CDR1 is SGHNT, CDR2 YYREEE, per germline (reference sequence). CDR3 size: 14 residues. The V gene lost 0 bases and the J gene lost 1 base, with 7 bases spanning the gap. CDR3 in amino acids: CASSLGLSNTEAFF. CDR3 DNA sequence: TGTGCCAGCAGCTTGGGTCTTTCGAACACTGAAGCTTTCTTT. Looking up the rest from reference TRBV5-4 and TRBJ1-1 gives the full variable domain: ETGVTQSPTHLIKTRGQQVTLRCSSQSGHNTVSWYQQALGQGPQFIFQYYREEENGRGNFPPRFSGLQFPNYSSELNVNALELDDSALYLCASSLGLSNTEAFFGQGTRLTVV.

The gene calls are TRBV6-5 and TRBJ2-3, with 7 bases identical to TRBD2. Germline V gene data show CDR1 as MNHEY and CDR2 as SVGAGI. Trimming took 2 bases from V and 4 from J; bases not matched to a gene: 6. This CDR3 contains 15 residues. Here the CDR3 DNA reads TGTGCCAGCAGTTACGGTTCCAGCGGGGCAGATACGCAGTATTTT. Residues: CASSYGSSGADTQYF.

The chain recombines TRBV2 with TRBJ1-5; the D is unclear. The CDR3 is made up of 13 amino acids. V lost 8 bases and J 2 bases, leaving 10 bases between the germline ends. Looked up from germline, CDR1 is SNHLY and CDR2 is FYNNEI. CDR3 region: CASGEMGNQPQHF. The DNA for the CDR3 is TGTGCCAGCGGGGAGATGGGCAATCAGCCCCAGCATTTT.

The chain joins TRBV10-3 to TRBJ1-1; a weak D match, TRBD1 (6 bases). The CDR3 runs to 13 residues. Germline V CDR1 and CDR2: ENHRY, SYGVKD. With 8 bases removed from V and 1 base from J, the gap between germline ends came to 11 bases. The CDR3 here is CAIGGVRNTEAFF. The CDR3 DNA is TGTGCCATCGGGGGCGTTCGGAACACTGAAGCTTTCTTT.

This chain joins TRBV4-3 and TRBJ2-4, with 11 bases lining up with TRBD1. Germline V gives CDR1 LGHNA, CDR2 YSLEER. CDR3 length: 15 residues. V was pared by 5 bases and J by 7 bases, with 7 bases of the junction left unmatched. The CDR3 loop is CASSAAGTGGNIQYF. In nucleotides, the CDR3 is TGCGCCAGCAGCGCGGCCGGGACAGGGGGTAACATTCAGTACTTC.

The chain employs TRBV5-1 and TRBJ1-1; unclear D gene. The ends were cut back, 1 base at V and 1 base at J, with 8 bases in the middle. Germline V gene lookup returns CDR1 SGHRS and CDR2 YFSETQ. The CDR3 is 14 amino acids. The chain's CDR3 is CASSLQQSNTEAFF. Written as DNA, the CDR3 is TGCGCCAGCAGCTTGCAACAGTCGAACACTGAAGCTTTCTTT.

The rearrangement uses TRBV4-1 and TRBJ2-7, with 11 bases lining up with TRBD2. Per germline, CDR1 MGHRA and CDR2 YSYEKL. The CDR3 has 15 amino acids. Germline trimming cut 4 bases from V and 1 base from J; bases unmatched to any gene: 3. The CDR3, as DNA: TGCGCCAGCAGCCTACTAGCGGGAGCTTCCTACGAGCAGTACTTC. It is translated as CASSLLAGASYEQYF.

The chain links TRBV4-3 to TRBJ2-5; possible D gene TRBD2, 5 bases. The germline V and J ends were trimmed by 5 bases and 4 bases, with 11 bases remaining between them. The CDR3 runs 13 residues. Germline-derived CDR1 and CDR2 are LGHNA and YSLEER. The CDR3 region is CASSARAGETQYF. CDR3 nucleotides: TGCGCCAGCAGCGCGCGGGCAGGAGAGACCCAGTACTTC.

The V and J genes are TRBV4-2 and TRBJ2-7, with 8 positions matching TRBD1. The CDR3 length is 16 residues. From germline, CDR1 is LGHNA and CDR2 YNFKEQ. V trimming: 0 bases; J trimming: 0 bases; junction bases outside the gene matches: 4. The CDR3 loop reads CASSQEPGQASYEQYF. The CDR3 DNA sequence: TGTGCCAGCAGCCAAGAACCGGGACAGGCCTCCTACGAGCAGTACTTC.

The chain uses TRBV5-3 and TRBJ2-2; TRBD1 matches at 8 bases. TRBV5-3 is an ORF for which the function is uncertain. V lost 5 bases to trimming and J lost 6 bases; unmatched junction nucleotides: 12. This CDR3 region has 16 residues. As DNA, the CDR3 is TGTGCCAGAAGACTCATGGGACAGGATAGTCCCGGGGAGCTGTTTTTT. This translates into CARRLMGQDSPGELFF.

This chain links TRBV7-2 with TRBJ1-5; 11 bases align to TRBD1. V shed 5 bases, J shed 4 bases, and the junction held 7 bases outside the gene matches. The CDR3 spans 16 residues. Germline CDR1 is SGHTA and CDR2 is FQGNSA. CDR3 region: CASSERGTGGNQPQHF. The CDR3 region has the DNA TGTGCCAGCAGCGAACGGGGGACAGGGGGGAATCAGCCCCAGCATTTT.

This chain connects TRBV7-2 to TRBJ2-1, with 13 bases that match TRBD2. V trimming: 5 bases; J trimming: 7 bases; junction bases outside the gene matches: 8. The CDR3 totals 16 residues. Per germline, CDR1 SGHTA and CDR2 FQGNSA. CDR3 amino acids: CASSPVLAGGWNEQFF. CDR3 nucleotides: TGTGCCAGCAGCCCCGTACTAGCGGGAGGGTGGAATGAGCAGTTCTTC. Combining the CDR3 with reference TRBV7-2 and TRBJ2-1 gives the whole variable domain GAGVSQSPSNKVTEKGKDVELRCDPISGHTALYWYRQSLGQGLEFLIYFQGNSAPDKSGLPSDRFSAERTGGSVSTLTIQRTQQEDSAVYLCASSPVLAGGWNEQFFGPGTRLTVL.

This chain links TRBV7-3 with TRBJ1-1, with a possible D match to TRBD1 (6 bases). V was cut by 4 bases and J by 1 base, with 13 bases left in between. Looked up from germline, CDR1 is SGHTA and CDR2 is FQGTGA. This CDR3 is built from 15 residues. The CDR3 region is CASSYLGGENTEAFF. CDR3 in DNA: TGTGCCAGCAGCTACTTAGGGGGGGAGAACACTGAAGCTTTCTTT.

The chain links TRBV6-6 to TRBJ1-4; 9 positions agree with TRBD1. Germline V gene sequence: CDR1 MNHNY, CDR2 SVGAGI (reference sequence). The junction had 3 bases not matched to a gene; V was cut back by 6 bases and J by 4 bases. This CDR3 is 14 amino acids long. The CDR3 spells CASRRQGGNEKLFF. CDR3 nucleotide sequence: TGTGCCAGCAGACGACAGGGGGGTAATGAAAAACTGTTTTTT.

V usage is TRBV2 and J usage is TRBJ1-5, with D perhaps TRBD1 (5 bases). Trimming pared 6 bases from V and 0 bases from J, leaving 9 bases between. Looked up from germline, CDR1 is SNHLY and CDR2 is FYNNEI. The CDR3 is made up of 14 amino acids. CDR3 DNA: TGTGCCAGCAGAGTCGACAGTAGCAATCAGCCCCAGCATTTT. Translation: CASRVDSSNQPQHF.

This chain uses TRBV6-1 with TRBJ1-2; 8 nucleotides line up with TRBD1. CDR3 length: 14 amino acids. CDR1 is MNHNS, CDR2 SASEGT, per germline. The V gene end was trimmed by 7 bases and the J gene end by 4 bases; junction bases not matched to a gene: 8. CDR3 DNA: TGTGCCAGCACCGGACAGGGATACTCCTATGGCTACACCTTC. It is translated as CASTGQGYSYGYTF.

Only one count was recorded for this clone. The V and J genes are TRBV28 and TRBJ2-7, with a tentative D call TRBD1 (5 bases). Per germline, CDR1 MDHEN and CDR2 SYDVKM. V lost 4 bases to trimming and J lost 5 bases, with 21 bases between them. The CDR3 runs to 16 residues. CDR3: CASSSPAQGGRNEQYF. The CDR3 DNA reads TGTGCCAGCAGTTCCCCCGCGCAGGGTGGAAGAAACGAGCAGTACTTC.

The gene calls are TRBV4-1 and TRBJ2-5, with 9 bases aligning to TRBD2. This CDR3 comprises 16 residues. Trimming cost V 1 base and J 5 bases; bases outside gene matches: 8. Germline V gene sequence: CDR1 MGHRA, CDR2 YSYEKL. This chain's CDR3 is CASSQVRRGGGETQYF. CDR3 sequence (DNA): TGCGCCAGCAGCCAAGTACGGCGGGGGGGCGGGGAGACCCAGTACTTC.

The chain couples TRBV28 to TRBJ1-4; D is possibly TRBD1 (5 bases). The length of the CDR3 is 14 residues. CDR1 is MDHEN and CDR2 is SYDVKM in the germline V gene. The germline V and J ends were trimmed by 8 bases and 9 bases, with 19 bases remaining between them. The CDR3 DNA reads TGTGCCAGCTCGGAGGGCAGGGAATTAAAAAAACTGTTTTTT. Protein product: CASSEGRELKKLFF.

The chain recombines TRBV13 with TRBJ2-5, with TRBD2 identical over 9 bases. Germline CDR1 and CDR2: PRHDT and FYEKMQ (reference sequence). This CDR3 region has 17 residues. The trim removed 3 bases at V and 5 bases at J, leaving 13 bases unmatched. This chain's CDR3 is CASSFGRRGGGLETQYF. Written as DNA, the CDR3 is TGTGCCAGCAGCTTCGGCCGTCGCGGGGGGGGCCTCGAGACCCAGTACTTC. Variable domain in full (rest from reference TRBV13 and TRBJ2-5): AAGVIQSPRHLIKEKRETATLKCYPIPRHDTVYWYQQGPGQDPQFLISFYEKMQSDKGSIPDRFSAQQFSDYHSELNMSSLELGDSALYFCASSFGRRGGGLETQYFGPGTRLLVL.

In its sample, this clone was seen once. The rearrangement uses TRBV29-1 and TRBJ2-1, with 8 bases lining up with TRBD2. Germline V gene lookup returns CDR1 SQVTM and CDR2 ANQGSEA. V dropped 4 bases and J dropped 2; count of bases not matched to a gene: 13. This CDR3 has 17 residues. The CDR3 DNA reads TGCAGCGTTGCCGGGGCCCCGGCGGGAGGTCCCTACAATGAGCAGTTCTTC. Protein sequence: CSVAGAPAGGPYNEQFF.

The J gene is TRBJ1-1, the V gene TRBV20-1, with D unresolved. Trimming took off 4 bases at V and 6 bases at J, with 9 bases between the two ends. CDR1 DFQATT and CDR2 SNEGSKA come from the germline V gene (reference sequence). The CDR3 totals 11 residues. Written as DNA, the CDR3 is TGCAGTGCTATACGGGATCCTGAAGCTTTCTTT. Translation gives CSAIRDPEAFF.